The 19 T cell receptor beta chains given below trace back to one sample, sequenced in a study of blood T cell repertoires in COVID-19. The assay was immunoSEQ multiplex PCR, and TCRdb's table has in-frame clones only and misses some. The data show about 190,000 clones, approximately 91% seen once. Sequencing was performed on peripheral blood. The receptors were sampled from a man aged 25 to 40 with acute or convalescent COVID-19.

The chain is built from TRBV7-8 and TRBJ1-2; a possible D gene is TRBD1 (6 bases). V lost 5 bases to trimming and J lost 5 bases, with 12 bases between them. Germline V gives CDR1 SGHVS, CDR2 FQNEAQ. CDR3 length: 13 residues. The CDR3 nucleotides are TGTGCCAGCAGCAAAAATCAGGGGTATGGCTACACCTTC. It yields the protein CASSKNQGYGYTF.

The V and J genes are TRBV28 and TRBJ1-5, with D possibly TRBD1 on 5 matching bases. The CDR3 runs to 13 residues. V lost 10 bases and J 3 bases, leaving 13 bases between the germline ends. Germline V gene sequence: CDR1 MDHEN, CDR2 SYDVKM. Here the CDR3 reads CATPGGPNQPQHF. The CDR3 bases are TGTGCCACTCCCGGGGGACCCAATCAGCCCCAGCATTTT.

This clone was recorded a few times. CDR3 loop: CASSLSRVDGETQYF. CDR3 bases: TGTGCCAGCAGCTTGTCCAGGGTTGATGGGGAGACCCAGTACTTC. The chain employs TRBV5-8 and TRBJ2-5, with a weak D call TRBD1 (5 bases). The CDR3 is 15 amino acids. V dropped 1 base and J dropped 5 bases, with 15 bases sitting between them. Germline V gene lookup returns CDR1 SGHTS and CDR2 YDEGEE.

The gene calls are TRBV7-9 and TRBJ2-1; D possibly corresponds to TRBD2 (6 bases). Germline V gene sequence: CDR1 SEHNR, CDR2 FQNEAQ (reference sequence). Trimming pared 8 bases from V and 8 bases from J, leaving 22 bases between. This CDR3 is 15 amino acids long. CDR3 loop: CASLHPGTVRDEQFF. The CDR3 DNA follows: TGTGCCAGCTTACACCCCGGGACTGTTAGGGATGAGCAGTTCTTC. The entire variable domain, with the rest obtained from reference TRBV7-9 and TRBJ2-1, is as follows: DTGVSQNPRHKITKRGQNVTFRCDPISEHNRLYWYRQTLGQGPEFLTYFQNEAQLEKSRLLSDRFSAERPKGSFSTLEIQRTEQGDSAMYLCASLHPGTVRDEQFFGPGTRLTVL.

The rearrangement uses TRBV7-9 and TRBJ2-1; the match to TRBD2 covers 13 bases. Germline CDR1 reads SEHNR; CDR2 reads FQNEAQ (reference sequence). The CDR3 contains 15 residues. V shed 6 bases and J 8 bases; nucleotides not matched to a gene: 7. DNA of the CDR3: TGTGCCAGCAGACCCACTAGCGGGGGGGTCTATGAGCAGTTCTTC. Its protein product is CASRPTSGGVYEQFF.

This chain joins TRBV30 and TRBJ2-3, with TRBD1 as a possible D gene (6 bases). With 4 bases removed from V and 0 bases from J, the gap between germline ends came to 11 bases. The CDR3 length is 14 residues. Germline loops: CDR1 GTSNPN, CDR2 SVGIG (reference sequence). Here the CDR3 reads CAWKQGTSTDTQYF. The DNA of the CDR3 is TGTGCCTGGAAACAGGGAACTAGCACAGATACGCAGTATTTT. The full variable domain, rest sourced from reference TRBV30 and TRBJ2-3, is SQTIHQWPATLVQPVGSPLSLECTVEGTSNPNLYWYRQAAGRGLQLLFYSVGIGQISSEVPQNLSASRPQDRQFILSSKKLLLSDSGFYLCAWKQGTSTDTQYFGPGTRLTVL.

Details on this clone: Other DNA sequences in the sample encode the same CDR3. The rearrangement links TRBV3-1 (or the pseudogene TRBV3-2) to TRBJ2-5; maybe TRBD2 (6 bases). Germline CDR1 and CDR2: LGHDT and YNNKEL (reference sequence). The CDR3 length is 15 residues. Trimming removed 0 bases from V and 5 bases from J, with 13 bases in between. The CDR3 loop reads CASSQDWSGRETQYF. The DNA for the CDR3 is TGTGCCAGCAGCCAAGATTGGAGCGGGCGGGAGACCCAGTACTTC.

The rearrangement joins TRBV6-2 or TRBV6-3 to TRBJ2-7; 7 positions agree with TRBD1. The CDR3 is made up of 14 amino acids. J was trimmed by 1 base and V by 5 bases; bases with no gene match: 5. Germline V lookup: CDR1 MNHEY, CDR2 SVGEGT. CDR3 coding DNA: TGTGCCAGCAGTGACAGGGCTATTTCCTACGAGCAGTACTTC. This gives the protein CASSDRAISYEQYF.

In nucleotides, the CDR3 is TGTGCCAGCAGTGGAACCCAGGGGATTAAAACAGTGGCTGGCACCATATATTTT. Residues: CASSGTQGIKTVAGTIYF. The V call is TRBV6-1, the J call TRBJ1-3; D may be TRBD1 (6 bases). The CDR3 runs to 18 residues. Germline CDR1 reads MNHNS; CDR2 reads SASEGT. V lost 4 bases to trimming and J lost 9 bases, with 28 bases between them.

The rearrangement uses TRBV30 and TRBJ1-2, with D unclear. The V gene lost 2 bases and the J gene lost 5 bases, with 12 bases spanning the gap. Germline loops: CDR1 GTSNPN, CDR2 SVGIG (reference sequence). This CDR3 has 13 residues. CDR3 coding DNA: TGTGCCTGGAGTCGGTTAGATTTTTATGGCTACACCTTC. Translated: CAWSRLDFYGYTF.

The chain is built from TRBV20-1 and TRBJ2-1; tentative D call: TRBD2 (5 bases). The CDR3 loop spans 15 amino acids. Germline CDR1 is DFQATT and CDR2 is SNEGSKA (reference sequence). Trimming left V 3 bases short and J 1 base short, with 13 bases between. In nucleotides, the CDR3 is TGCAGTGCTAGTCTCGGGATTGGGTCCTACAATGAGCAGTTCTTC. As protein: CSASLGIGSYNEQFF.

This rearrangement joins TRBV28 to TRBJ2-6; no firm D call. V dropped 10 bases and J dropped 0 bases, with 16 bases sitting between them. The CDR3 length is 16 residues. CDR1 MDHEN and CDR2 SYDVKM come from the germline V gene. The CDR3 loop reads CATQSGSSSGANVLTF. In nucleotides, the CDR3 is TGTGCCACCCAGTCCGGGTCCTCCTCTGGGGCCAACGTCCTGACTTTC.

This chain connects TRBV6-5 to TRBJ2-7; 10 bases are a match to TRBD1. J lost 6 bases, V lost 6 bases, and 5 bases had no gene match. The germline CDR1 and CDR2 sequences are MNHEY and SVGAGI. This CDR3 comprises 13 residues. DNA of the CDR3: TGTGCCAGCAGAGTTCGGGACAGGGGCGAGCAGTACTTC. Encoded protein: CASRVRDRGEQYF.

The sample holds one count of this clone. The chain joins TRBV5-1 to TRBJ1-2; D call uncertain. Germline V gene lookup returns CDR1 SGHRS and CDR2 YFSETQ. V dropped 2 bases and J dropped 8 bases, with 10 bases sitting between them. The CDR3 sequence is 12 residues long. The CDR3 coding sequence is TGCGCCAGCAGCTTACAGTCTGAAGGCTACACCTTC. This encodes CASSLQSEGYTF.

This clone was seen just once. The chain uses TRBV19 and TRBJ1-5; 11 nucleotides align to TRBD1. Germline CDR1 is LNHDA and CDR2 is SQIVND (reference sequence). The CDR3 covers 15 residues. V dropped 4 bases and J dropped 5; count of bases not matched to a gene: 4. This chain's CDR3 is CASSTGQGVYQPQHF. The CDR3 DNA sequence: TGTGCCAGTAGTACGGGACAGGGGGTCTATCAGCCCCAGCATTTT.

This clone occurred once. The CDR3 DNA is TGTGCCAGCCGGGACAGACGAAATACGCAGTATTTT. It is translated as CASRDRRNTQYF. V gene TRBV2 combines with J gene TRBJ2-3; 7 bases match TRBD1. The germline gives CDR1 SNHLY, CDR2 FYNNEI. This CDR3 is 12 amino acids long. The V gene end was trimmed by 8 bases and the J gene end by 7 bases; junction bases not matched to a gene: 6.

The chain links TRBV6-5 to TRBJ1-1; D might be TRBD1 (5 bases). The CDR3 sequence is 14 residues long. V lost 2 bases and J lost 6, with 13 bases in between. Per the germline V gene, CDR1 is MNHEY and CDR2 is SVGAGI. This chain's CDR3 is CASSYDSRLAEAFF. In nucleotides, the CDR3 is TGTGCCAGCAGTTACGACAGCCGCCTGGCTGAAGCTTTCTTT.

The chain recombines TRBV19 with TRBJ2-3; 9 bases map to TRBD2. The CDR3 spans 16 residues. In germline, CDR1 is LNHDA, CDR2 SQIVND (reference sequence). Trimming cost V 3 bases and J 5 bases; bases outside gene matches: 9. The DNA of the CDR3 is TGTGCCAGTAGTATTCTTCCTAGCGGGAATCTAGATACGCAGTATTTT. This translates into CASSILPSGNLDTQYF.

This clone was counted a single time. The chain couples TRBV6-2 or TRBV6-3 to TRBJ2-3; 8 bases are shared with TRBD2. V dropped 2 bases and J dropped 2; count of bases not matched to a gene: 9. The germline V gene has CDR1 MNHEY and CDR2 SVGEGT. This CDR3 comprises 17 residues. CDR3 amino acids: CASSYPLSAGDTDTQYF. CDR3 DNA sequence: TGTGCCAGCAGTTACCCTCTGTCAGCGGGGGACACAGATACGCAGTATTTT.